This passage covers 27 T cell receptor beta chains from one sample sequenced in a study of Graves' ophthalmopathy and Graves' hyperthyroidism. Investigators amplified TCR beta CDR3 regions from RNA transcripts. An initial RT-PCR round employing HTBI primers preceded a second-round multiplex PCR. TCRdb re-analysed the multiplex PCR reads in MiXCR, keeping a single row per CDR3 protein. This repertoire shows roughly 500,000 distinct CDR3 sequences, approximately 15% found once; its top ten account for 9.8%. Sequencing was performed on blood. The receptors were gathered from a woman aged 25 to 45 with Graves' ophthalmopathy.

This clonotype was counted at least ten times. The chain links TRBV28 to TRBJ1-2; 9 bases map to TRBD1. The CDR3 is made up of 14 amino acids. J was trimmed by 4 bases and V by 4 bases; bases with no gene match: 4. The V gene's germline CDR1 is MDHEN and CDR2 SYDVKM. The chain's CDR3 is CASSSLDRGYGYTF. The DNA of the CDR3 is TGTGCCAGCAGTTCCTTGGACAGGGGCTATGGCTACACCTTC.

This clonotype was seen more than once but under ten times. Its ends do not fully match the called genes, so a read error is possible. The J gene is TRBJ2-4, the V gene TRBV28; D is possibly TRBD1 or TRBD2 (7 bases each). CDR1 MDHEN and CDR2 SYDVKM come from the germline V gene. The CDR3 covers 16 residues. The CDR3 DNA is TGTGCCAGCGGTGGGGAGGGGGCGCTGGCCAAAAACATTAAGTACTTC. Translation gives CASGGEGALAKNIKYF.

The V call is TRBV12-3 or TRBV12-4, the J call TRBJ1-1; weak D call: TRBD1 (6 bases). The V and J ends lost 7 bases and 3 bases respectively, with 15 bases between them. The CDR3 runs 14 residues. The CDR3: CASTSYGGDTEAFF. Here the CDR3 DNA reads TGTGCCAGCACCTCATACGGGGGCGACACTGAAGCTTTCTTT.

This sequence joins TRBV6-1 and TRBJ2-2, with D perhaps matching TRBD2 (6 bases). This CDR3 spans 14 amino acids. Trimming pared 4 bases from V and 4 bases from J, leaving 10 bases between. The V gene's germline CDR1 is MNHNS and CDR2 SASEGT. CDR3 in amino acids: CASSGDFFTGELFF. The CDR3 DNA follows: TGTGCCAGCAGTGGGGACTTTTTCACCGGGGAGCTGTTTTTT.

The chain employs TRBV10-3 and TRBJ1-1, with D maybe TRBD1 (5 bases). V shed 10 bases and J shed 1 base, with 16 bases lying between them. Germline lookup yields CDR1 ENHRY and CDR2 SYGVKD. The CDR3 is 14 amino acids. CDR3 DNA sequence: TGTGCCACCACCCGGTGGGGCGCGAACACTGAAGCTTTCTTT. It encodes CATTRWGANTEAFF.

Turning to this clonotype: This likely comes from a read error, as the CDR3 has no conserved phenylalanine or tryptophan at its end. The chain is built from TRBV25-1 and TRBJ1-1; no definite D call. The CDR3 consists of 22 residues. V was clipped by 5 bases and J by 0 bases, with 34 bases between them. Germline V lookup: CDR1 MGHDK, CDR2 SYGVNS. Here the CDR3 DNA reads TGTGCCAGCAGTAGAATACCGCCCCTGCTGGAACATGGGGTTTCGATGAACACTGAAGCTTTCTAT. Translating gives CASSRIPPLLEHGVSMNTEAFY.

The genes are TRBV6-1 and TRBJ1-1; D not resolved. This CDR3 region has 18 residues. Germline-derived CDR1 and CDR2 are MNHNS and SASEGT. V dropped 2 bases and J dropped 0 bases, with 19 bases sitting between them. In DNA, the CDR3 is TGTGCCAGCAGTGAACAACTAGTTATCACGGCACTGAACACTGAAGCTTTCTTT. Protein sequence: CASSEQLVITALNTEAFF.

At least ten counts were recorded for this clonotype. Here the CDR3 DNA reads TGTGCCAGTAGTCCATTTTCCGGGACGGGGACTGAAGCTTTCTTT. Translated, it gives CASSPFSGTGTEAFF. The V call is TRBV19, the J call TRBJ1-1; TRBD1 is a possible D gene (5 bases). In germline, CDR1 is LNHDA, CDR2 SQIVND (reference sequence). Between the trimmed V and J ends, which lost 5 bases and 5 bases, there was a span of 18 bases. There are 15 residues in the CDR3.

This clonotype was seen ten or more times. The chain joins TRBV6-5 to TRBJ2-5; 8 bases map to TRBD2. J gave up 1 base and V 7 bases, and 8 bases lay outside the gene matches. CDR1 is MNHEY and CDR2 is SVGAGI in the germline V gene. CDR3 length: 15 amino acids. The CDR3 nucleotides are TGTGCCAGCATTCCTGCGGGGGGTCTCCAAGAGACCCAGTACTTC. This gives the protein CASIPAGGLQETQYF.

This clonotype has more than one count but fewer than ten. The rearrangement links TRBV30 to TRBJ1-5, with D unclear. The germline CDR1 and CDR2 sequences are GTSNPN and SVGIG (reference sequence). The V end lost 0 bases, the J end lost 10 bases, and 16 bases lay between the germline ends. The CDR3 sequence is 14 residues long. CDR3 bases: TGTGCCTGGAGTGTCACGGCCCGGGGTTTACCCCAGCATTTT. Amino acid sequence: CAWSVTARGLPQHF.

In this sample, this clonotype turned up a few times. V is TRBV6-1 and J is TRBJ2-7; a possible D gene is TRBD1 (6 bases). Germline CDR1 is MNHNS and CDR2 is SASEGT. Trimming pared 6 bases from V and 7 bases from J, leaving 10 bases between. This CDR3 region has 11 residues. CDR3 coding DNA: TGTGCCAGCAGGACCGGGACAGAGCAGTACTTC. Encoded protein: CASRTGTEQYF.

The sample holds many counts of this clonotype. The rearrangement uses TRBV6-1 and TRBJ2-7; 7 positions agree with TRBD1. Germline V gives CDR1 MNHNS, CDR2 SASEGT. The CDR3 loop spans 14 amino acids. V trimming: 5 bases; J trimming: 7 bases; junction bases outside the gene matches: 11. The CDR3 spells CASSRDYRGGEQYF. The CDR3, as DNA: TGTGCCAGCAGTCGCGATTACAGGGGCGGGGAGCAGTACTTC.

This clonotype was counted many times. The rearrangement joins TRBV19 to TRBJ2-5; D call uncertain. Germline assignment: CDR1 LNHDA and CDR2 SQIVND (reference sequence). The CDR3 length is 15 residues. V shed 3 bases and J shed 5 bases, with 16 bases lying between them. CDR3 nucleotides: TGTGCCAGTAGTATTAGGAAGGCCGAAGGGGAGACCCAGTACTTC. Protein product: CASSIRKAEGETQYF.

This clonotype was seen repeatedly, ten times or more. The chain couples TRBV2 to TRBJ1-5; D remains ambiguous. The CDR3 consists of 13 residues. V was shortened by 1 base and J by 3 bases, with 4 bases between the two germline ends. Germline assignment: CDR1 SNHLY and CDR2 FYNNEI. Here the CDR3 reads CASSEDINQPQHF. CDR3 nucleotides: TGTGCCAGCAGTGAAGACATCAATCAGCCCCAGCATTTT.

Ten or more counts support this clonotype. The chain employs TRBV11-2 and TRBJ2-7; D unresolved. This CDR3 contains 16 residues. Trimming took off 4 bases at V and 3 bases at J, with 19 bases between the two ends. The germline gives CDR1 SGHAT, CDR2 FQNNGV. CDR3 amino acids: CASSSLLGPSIYEQYF. Written as DNA, the CDR3 is TGTGCCAGCAGCTCCCTCCTTGGCCCCTCCATCTACGAGCAGTACTTC.

The table lists this clonotype with many counts. This chain links TRBV6-1 with TRBJ1-5, with 8 bases lining up with TRBD1. The germline gives CDR1 MNHNS, CDR2 SASEGT. The CDR3 sequence is 15 residues long. V lost 4 bases to trimming and J lost 4 bases; unmatched junction nucleotides: 6. CDR3 sequence (DNA): TGTGCCAGCAGTGGAGGACAGGGCGGTAATCAGCCCCAGCATTTT. Its translation: CASSGGQGGNQPQHF.

This clonotype has ten or more counts. The gene calls are TRBV7-9 and TRBJ1-1; no clear D. Trimming took off 5 bases at V and 1 base at J, with 11 bases between the two ends. The CDR3 is 14 residues long. Germline CDR1 reads SEHNR; CDR2 reads FQNEAQ (reference sequence). The CDR3 DNA follows: TGTGCCAGCAGCCACAAAGGATGGAACACTGAAGCTTTCTTT. The encoded protein is CASSHKGWNTEAFF.

There are many counts of this clonotype. The chain employs TRBV20-1 and TRBJ2-2; 11 bases line up with TRBD1. The CDR3 totals 14 residues. Germline CDR1 reads DFQATT; CDR2 reads SNEGSKA (reference sequence). J was trimmed by 4 bases and V by 5 bases; bases with no gene match: 3. The chain's CDR3 is CSASGTGGTGELFF. The CDR3 DNA reads TGCAGTGCTTCGGGGACAGGGGGCACCGGGGAGCTGTTTTTT.

This clonotype has ten or more counts. V is TRBV7-3 and J is TRBJ2-3; D may be TRBD2 (6 bases). CDR3 length: 13 residues. Germline values: CDR1 SGHTA, CDR2 FQGTGA. V lost 4 bases, J lost 3 bases, and 8 bases lay in between. For the CDR3, the DNA is TGTGCCAGCAGCTCGGGGGAGACAGATACGCAGTATTTT. Amino acid sequence: CASSSGETDTQYF. Full variable domain (missing parts from reference TRBV7-3 and TRBJ2-3): GAGVSQTPSNKVTEKGKYVELRCDPISGHTALYWYRQSLGQGPEFLIYFQGTGAADDSGLPNDRFFAVRPEGSVSTLKIQRTERGDSAVYLCASSSGETDTQYFGPGTRLTVL.

The chain has TRBV30 and TRBJ2-7; D is possibly TRBD2 (6 bases). Trimming cost V 0 bases and J 1 base, with 7 bases left between them. This CDR3 is built from 13 residues. CDR1 GTSNPN and CDR2 SVGIG come from the germline V gene (reference sequence). CDR3 DNA: TGTGCCTGGAGTGTGGGGAGGTCCTACGAGCAGTACTTC. It yields the protein CAWSVGRSYEQYF.

This clonotype was counted ten times or more. V is TRBV20-1 and J is TRBJ2-5; 7 bases align to TRBD2. This CDR3 contains 16 residues. Looked up from germline, CDR1 is DFQATT and CDR2 is SNEGSKA (reference sequence). The trim removed 2 bases at V and 6 bases at J, leaving 15 bases unmatched. CDR3 nucleotide sequence: TGCAGTGCTAGATCGTGGCGCGGTGGCGGGAGCAAGACCCAGTACTTC. It encodes CSARSWRGGGSKTQYF.

This clonotype has at least ten counts. In DNA form, the CDR3 reads TGTGCCAGCAGTTTAGGACAGAATGGCTACACCTTC. Its protein product is CASSLGQNGYTF. The V gene is TRBV12-3 or TRBV12-4, the J gene TRBJ1-2; the D gene is possibly TRBD1 (5 bases). The CDR3 length is 12 residues. The ends were cut back, 1 base at V and 6 bases at J, with 6 bases in the middle.

This clonotype was observed many times. The gene calls are TRBV6-1 and TRBJ2-7, with D uncertain. Germline V gene data show CDR1 as MNHNS and CDR2 as SASEGT. The CDR3 runs 14 residues. Trimming left V 3 bases short and J 2 bases short, with 11 bases between. The CDR3 spells CASSEYGPTYEQYF. Written as DNA, the CDR3 is TGTGCCAGCAGTGAGTACGGACCTACCTACGAGCAGTACTTC.

This clonotype has ten or more counts. J is TRBJ1-2 and V is TRBV28; the D is unclear. The CDR3 runs to 16 residues. Trimming left V 7 bases short and J 4 bases short, with 22 bases between. CDR1 and CDR2 (germline): MDHEN, SYDVKM. The CDR3 DNA reads as TGTGCCAGCACCCCAAGGAGAGTACCTTGGGGCTATGGCTACACCTTC. Encoded protein: CASTPRRVPWGYGYTF.

The table lists this clonotype with many counts. CDR3: CATSRAEGFNQPQHF. The CDR3 DNA is TGTGCCACCAGCAGAGCGGAGGGTTTCAATCAGCCCCAGCATTTT. The chain couples TRBV15 to TRBJ1-5; D unresolved. The germline gives CDR1 LNHNV, CDR2 YYDKDF (reference sequence). The CDR3 runs to 15 residues. Trimming stripped 1 base from V and 3 bases from J, with 10 bases between.

At least ten counts were recorded for this clonotype. The CDR3 ends on some other residue instead of the conserved phenylalanine or tryptophan, so this is likely a read error. The chain combines TRBV6-1 with TRBJ1-6; TRBD1 matches 8 bases. Germline CDR1 MNHNS, CDR2 SASEGT. The CDR3 sequence is 18 residues long. The junction had 14 bases not matched to a gene; V was cut back by 7 bases and J by 3 bases. Here the CDR3 reads CASTARPPGQVYNSPLHV. DNA for the CDR3: TGTGCCAGCACCGCCCGACCCCCGGGACAGGTCTATAATTCACCCCTCCACGTT.

The chain links TRBV4-1 to TRBJ2-6; D call uncertain. Between the trimmed V and J ends, which lost 0 bases and 2 bases, there was a span of 5 bases. The germline V gene encodes CDR1 MGHRA and CDR2 YSYEKL. This CDR3 is built from 15 residues. CDR3 residues: CASSQEGTGANVLTF. CDR3 sequence (DNA): TGCGCCAGCAGCCAAGAGGGTACTGGGGCCAACGTCCTGACTTTC.